A single sample is the source of the 17 T cell receptor beta chains below, sequenced in a study of T cells in localized non-small cell lung cancer. The data were produced by immunoSEQ multiplex PCR, yet TCRdb's version contains in-frame clones alone and is incomplete. Here the sample spans about 77,000 clones, 88% being singletons. Sequencing was performed on peripheral blood, taken before any cancer treatment. The receptors come from a woman aged 40-70 years with stage I squamous cell lung carcinoma.

The chain links TRBV9 to TRBJ1-1; TRBD1 is a possible D gene (5 bases). This CDR3 has 14 residues. Germline assignment: CDR1 SGDLS and CDR2 YYNGEE. V was shortened by 3 bases and J by 3 bases, with 12 bases between the two germline ends. The chain's CDR3 is CASSAGPGDTEAFF. In DNA form, the CDR3 reads TGTGCCAGCAGCGCGGGCCCGGGGGACACTGAAGCTTTCTTT.

The V call is TRBV6-6, the J call TRBJ2-5, with D perhaps assigned TRBD1 or TRBD2 (6 bases each). The CDR3 consists of 14 residues. The germline CDR1 and CDR2 sequences are MNHNY and SVGAGI (reference sequence). V lost 7 bases to trimming and J lost 4 bases, with 16 bases between them. CDR3 coding DNA: TGTGCCAGCACCCTCGGGGGCCTGGGAGAGACCCAGTACTTC. As protein: CASTLGGLGETQYF.

The chain uses TRBV30 and TRBJ1-4; 9 bases align to TRBD1. J gave up 4 bases and V 2 bases, and 14 bases lay outside the gene matches. Germline-derived CDR1 and CDR2 are GTSNPN and SVGIG (reference sequence). CDR3 size: 18 residues. The CDR3 region is CAWSKPGTGLRSNEKLFF. DNA of the CDR3: TGTGCCTGGAGTAAACCGGGGACAGGGCTACGGAGTAATGAAAAACTGTTTTTT.

V gene TRBV11-2 combines with J gene TRBJ1-1, with 7 bases aligning to TRBD1. The CDR3 has 17 residues. In germline, CDR1 is SGHAT, CDR2 FQNNGV. V lost 5 bases to trimming and J lost 5 bases; unmatched junction nucleotides: 17. CDR3 nucleotides: TGTGCCAGCAGCCTCTACCTGAGGGGGCGCAAGGGAACTGAAGCTTTCTTT. Its translation: CASSLYLRGRKGTEAFF.

The CDR3 nucleotides are TGTGCATCCGGCAACACTGAAGCTTTCTTT. It specifies CASGNTEAFF. The rearrangement links TRBV10-3 to TRBJ1-1; D not resolved. Germline V gene sequence: CDR1 ENHRY, CDR2 SYGVKD. The CDR3 length is 10 residues.

The V and J genes are TRBV18 and TRBJ1-3; no firm D call. The germline V and J ends were trimmed by 0 bases and 1 base, with 13 bases remaining between them. From germline, CDR1 is KGHSH and CDR2 LQKENI. The CDR3 is made up of 17 amino acids. CDR3: CASSPPNRVGSGNTIYF. Written as DNA, the CDR3 is TGTGCCAGCTCACCACCTAACCGGGTAGGATCTGGAAACACCATATATTTT.

The chain has TRBV5-1 and TRBJ2-7; the match to TRBD1 covers 7 bases. In germline, CDR1 is SGHRS, CDR2 YFSETQ. CDR3 length equals 13 residues. After removal of 4 bases from V and 2 bases from J, the junction contained 3 bases not matched to a gene. CDR3 region: CASSLDRAYEQYF. The CDR3 DNA is TGCGCCAGCAGCCTCGACAGGGCCTACGAGCAGTACTTC.

The sample holds one count of this clone. V and J are TRBV15 and TRBJ2-7, with 11 bases lining up with TRBD1. Trimming removed 3 bases from V and 2 bases from J; junction bases left unmatched: 0. The CDR3 is 14 residues long. The germline CDR1 and CDR2 sequences are LNHNV and YYDKDF (reference sequence). CDR3 loop: CATSRDRGPYEQYF. CDR3 DNA: TGTGCCACCAGCAGGGACAGGGGGCCCTACGAGCAGTACTTC.

The chain couples TRBV4-2 to TRBJ1-5; possibly TRBD1 for D (5 bases). The V and J ends lost 3 bases and 7 bases respectively, with 10 bases between them. CDR1 is LGHNA and CDR2 is YNFKEQ in the germline V gene. CDR3 length: 13 amino acids. The CDR3 region is CASSHRVGQPQHF. The DNA for the CDR3 is TGTGCCAGCAGCCACAGGGTCGGACAGCCCCAGCATTTT.

This clone was seen just once. CDR3 protein: CASSLPLAGGPDTQYF. The CDR3, as DNA: TGCGCCAGCAGCTTACCACTAGCGGGGGGGCCAGATACGCAGTATTTT. The chain employs TRBV5-1 and TRBJ2-3; 13 positions agree with TRBD2. The CDR3 loop spans 16 amino acids. CDR1 and CDR2 (germline): SGHRS, YFSETQ. With V trimmed by 2 bases and J by 4 bases, 4 bases remained unmatched.

This chain links TRBV6-5 with TRBJ1-5, with D possibly matching TRBD1 (6 bases). CDR3 length equals 13 residues. Per germline, CDR1 MNHEY and CDR2 SVGAGI. V gave up 6 bases and J gave up 5 bases, with 11 bases separating them. The CDR3 nucleotides are TGTGCCAGCAGCACAAGGGGGTATCAGCCCCAGCATTTT. Its translation: CASSTRGYQPQHF.

The chain couples TRBV19 to TRBJ1-6; 7 bases fit TRBD1. V was clipped by 4 bases and J by 7 bases; unmatched bases: 1. The CDR3 spans 13 residues. Germline values: CDR1 LNHDA, CDR2 SQIVND (reference sequence). The CDR3: CASSNRGNSPLHF. The CDR3 coding sequence is TGTGCCAGTAGTAACAGGGGAAATTCACCCCTCCACTTT.

This clone was observed a few times. V is TRBV2 and J is TRBJ1-5; D unresolved. The V gene lost 2 bases and the J gene lost 9 bases, with 11 bases spanning the gap. The germline gives CDR1 SNHLY, CDR2 FYNNEI. CDR3 length: 13 residues. The CDR3 nucleotides read TGTGCCAGCAGTGAATCACCGGGTAGGCCCCAGCATTTT. This gives the protein CASSESPGRPQHF. The whole variable domain, filled in from reference TRBV2 and TRBJ1-5, reads EPEVTQTPSHQVTQMGQEVILRCVPISNHLYFYWYRQILGQKVEFLVSFYNNEISEKSEIFDDQFSVERPDGSNFTLKIRSTKLEDSAMYFCASSESPGRPQHFGDGTRLSIL.

This clone was recorded once. The chain links TRBV18 to TRBJ1-5; TRBD1 might be the D (5 bases). Trimming stripped 3 bases from V and 7 bases from J, with 13 bases between. From germline, CDR1 is KGHSH and CDR2 LQKENI. This CDR3 contains 14 residues. The CDR3 sequence is CASSPPVAGQPQHF. The CDR3 nucleotides read TGTGCCAGCTCACCCCCTGTGGCAGGGCAGCCCCAGCATTTT. Variable domain in full (rest from reference TRBV18 and TRBJ1-5): NAGVMQNPRHLVRRRGQEARLRCSPMKGHSHVYWYRQLPEEGLKFMVYLQKENIIDESGMPKERFSAEFPKEGPSILRIQQVVRGDSAAYFCASSPPVAGQPQHFGDGTRLSIL.

J is TRBJ2-7 and V is TRBV10-3; D unresolved. CDR1 is ENHRY and CDR2 is SYGVKD in the germline V gene. The CDR3 sequence is 15 residues long. Deletions cut 3 bases from V and 2 bases from J, with 14 bases between. For the CDR3, the DNA is TGTGCCATCAGTGATCACAGCGCACAAACCTACGAGCAGTACTTC. Translated, it gives CAISDHSAQTYEQYF.

The chain combines TRBV6-6 with TRBJ1-2; the D is unclear. The CDR3 runs to 14 residues. Germline V gives CDR1 MNHNY, CDR2 SVGAGI (reference sequence). Trimming cost V 4 bases and J 5 bases, with 14 bases left between them. CDR3 sequence (DNA): TGTGCCAGCAGTTCACCTCAGGAAAAATATGGCTACACCTTC. Amino acid sequence: CASSSPQEKYGYTF.

The gene calls are TRBV5-4 and TRBJ1-2; 8 positions match TRBD1. Germline V gene sequence: CDR1 SGHNT, CDR2 YYREEE (reference sequence). This CDR3 is 15 amino acids long. Trimming at V came to 2 bases and at J to 7 bases, leaving 10 bases not matched to a gene. The CDR3 reads CASSLHAGGAGGYTF. CDR3 coding DNA: TGTGCCAGCAGCTTACATGCAGGGGGCGCGGGTGGCTACACCTTC.